One T cell receptor (beta chain) is described in this entry. Its antigen is unknown. This entry belongs to a study of shared clonotypes between healthy human individuals. The study, taken as a whole, reports: Non-shared clonotypes had lower generation probabilities than clonotypes shared by all four sorted-subset donors. Blood was the sole source, and tissue repertoires probably differ. For sorted subsets, rarefaction showed incomplete sequencing despite large depth.

Naive CD8 cells lacked CD45RO and underwent positive selection for CCR7, leaving out terminally differentiated effector memory CD45RA+ cells. Each cell subset's genomic DNA was divided evenly among several immunoSEQ plates. Repertoires were generated with immunoSEQ multiplex PCR, while TCRdb's copy carries only in-frame clones and drops some. The sample records around 580,000 clones, roughly 98% being singletons. CDR3 length equals 12 residues. V lost 4 bases and J 3 bases, leaving 8 bases between the germline ends. From germline, CDR1 is SGDLS and CDR2 YYNGEE. The chain recombines TRBV9 with TRBJ2-7; perhaps TRBD2 as D (6 bases). Sequenced material: naive CD8+ T cells sorted from blood. The TCR sequence derives from a man aged 25 to 40 in good health. The DNA of the CDR3 is TGTGCCAGCAGCCCGGGACTCTACGAGCAGTACTTC. Encoded protein: CASSPGLYEQYF.